This TCR beta chain was recovered during a study of T cell repertoires in cytomegalovirus infection. Study-wide background: It was the public TCR beta signatures that indicated both CMV infection and matching HLA type.

Each CDR3 protein gets one entry after TCRdb re-called the reads with MiXCR. Among 680,000 or so distinct CDR3 sequences listed, 35% to 45% were seen once. Notes on the study in general: Individuals carrying CMV plus the relevant HLA were identified by cumulative frequency of public TCR beta families. CMV-specific TCR beta clonotypes restricted by HLA-C dominated the ex vivo response.

This clonotype was seen only a few times. Antigen specificity is unknown. CDR3 size: 15 residues. V lost 5 bases to trimming and J lost 4 bases, with 19 bases between them. Germline loops: CDR1 DFQATT, CDR2 SNEGSKA (reference sequence). The chain joins TRBV20-1 to TRBJ2-3, with a tentative D call TRBD2 (5 bases). Sequencing used PBMCs. The receptor comes from a human donor in good health (CMV status not recorded). Some clones in this sample may be carry-over from other donors' samples. The CDR3 DNA follows: TGCAGTGCTGGGGAATGGGAGCGTAGGGCAGATACGCAGTATTTT. Translated: CSAGEWERRADTQYF.